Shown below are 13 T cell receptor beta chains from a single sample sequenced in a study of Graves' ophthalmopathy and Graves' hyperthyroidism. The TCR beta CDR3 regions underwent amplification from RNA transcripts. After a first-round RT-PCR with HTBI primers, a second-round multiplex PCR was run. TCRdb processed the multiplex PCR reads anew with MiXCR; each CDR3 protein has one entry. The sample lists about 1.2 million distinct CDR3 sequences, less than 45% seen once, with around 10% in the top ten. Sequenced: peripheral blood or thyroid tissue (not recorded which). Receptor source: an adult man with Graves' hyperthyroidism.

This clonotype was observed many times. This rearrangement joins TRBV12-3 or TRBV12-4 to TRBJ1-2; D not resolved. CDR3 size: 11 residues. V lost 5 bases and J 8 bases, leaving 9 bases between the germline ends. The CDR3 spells CASSGNKGYTF. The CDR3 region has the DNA TGTGCCAGCAGTGGTAACAAGGGCTACACCTTC.

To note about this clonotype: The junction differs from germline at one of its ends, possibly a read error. CDR3 sequence (DNA): TGCGCCAGCAGCCAAGAAGGTGGGGACAGGGGACTAGAGACCCAGTACTTC. This encodes CASSQEGGDRGLETQYF. The chain has TRBV5-4 and TRBJ2-5; 10 bases line up with TRBD1. This CDR3 has 17 amino acids. CDR1 is SGHNT and CDR2 is YYREEE in the germline V gene (reference sequence).

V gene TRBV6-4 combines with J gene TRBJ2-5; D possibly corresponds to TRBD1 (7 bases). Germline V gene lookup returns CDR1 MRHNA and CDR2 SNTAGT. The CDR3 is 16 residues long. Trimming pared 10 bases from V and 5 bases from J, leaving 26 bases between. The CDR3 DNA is TGTGCCATCAGCCGGGGGACAGCCGACAATGAGGAGACCCAGTACTTC. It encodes CAISRGTADNEETQYF.

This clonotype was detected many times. DNA for the CDR3: TGTGCCAGCAGCTCAGCCGGGACAGTCTATGGCTACACCTTC. It yields the protein CASSSAGTVYGYTF. The chain has TRBV7-9 and TRBJ1-2; TRBD1 aligns across 7 bases. The CDR3 totals 14 residues. V lost 4 bases and J lost 4; bases outside the gene matches: 6. Germline V gives CDR1 SEHNR, CDR2 FQNEAQ (reference sequence).

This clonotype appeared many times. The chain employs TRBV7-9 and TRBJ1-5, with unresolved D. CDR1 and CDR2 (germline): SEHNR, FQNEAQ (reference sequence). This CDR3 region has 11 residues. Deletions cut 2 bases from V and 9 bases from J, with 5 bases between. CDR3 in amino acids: CASSLTGPQHF. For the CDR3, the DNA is TGTGCCAGCAGCTTAACGGGGCCCCAGCATTTT.

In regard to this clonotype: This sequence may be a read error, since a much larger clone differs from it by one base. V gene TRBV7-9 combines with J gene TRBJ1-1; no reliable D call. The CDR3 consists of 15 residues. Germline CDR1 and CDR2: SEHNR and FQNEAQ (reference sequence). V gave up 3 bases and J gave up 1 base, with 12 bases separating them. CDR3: CASSFSSRANTEAFF. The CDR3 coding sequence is TGTGCCAGCAGCTTTTCTAGCCGGGCGAACACTGAAGCTTTCTTT.

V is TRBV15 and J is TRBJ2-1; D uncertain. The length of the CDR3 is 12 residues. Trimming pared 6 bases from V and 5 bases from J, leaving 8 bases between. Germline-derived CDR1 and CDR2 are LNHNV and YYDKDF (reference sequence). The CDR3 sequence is CATSPPNNEQFF. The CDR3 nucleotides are TGTGCCACCAGTCCCCCCAACAATGAGCAGTTCTTC.

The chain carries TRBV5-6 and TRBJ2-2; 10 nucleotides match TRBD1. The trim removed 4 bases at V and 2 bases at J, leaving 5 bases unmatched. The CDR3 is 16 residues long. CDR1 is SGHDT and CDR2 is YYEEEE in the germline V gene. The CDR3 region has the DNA TGTGCCAGCAGCGCGGGACAGGGGATAAACACCGGGGAGCTGTTTTTT. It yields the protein CASSAGQGINTGELFF.

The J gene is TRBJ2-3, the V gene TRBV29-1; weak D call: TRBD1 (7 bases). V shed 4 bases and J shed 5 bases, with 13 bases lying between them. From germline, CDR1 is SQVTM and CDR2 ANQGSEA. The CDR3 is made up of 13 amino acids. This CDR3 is CSVVGGGGDTQYF. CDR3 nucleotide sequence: TGCAGCGTTGTTGGAGGGGGCGGAGATACGCAGTATTTT.

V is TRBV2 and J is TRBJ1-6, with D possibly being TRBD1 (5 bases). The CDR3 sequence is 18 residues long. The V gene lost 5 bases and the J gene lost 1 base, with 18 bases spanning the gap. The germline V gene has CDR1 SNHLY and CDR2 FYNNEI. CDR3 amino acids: CASSRGRGVPSYNSPLHF. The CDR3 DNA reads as TGTGCCAGCAGTCGAGGACGGGGGGTACCGTCCTATAATTCACCCCTCCACTTT.

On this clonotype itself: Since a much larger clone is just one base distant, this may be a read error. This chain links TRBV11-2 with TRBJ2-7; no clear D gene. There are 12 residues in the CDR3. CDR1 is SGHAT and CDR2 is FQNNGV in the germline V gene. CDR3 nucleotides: TGTGCCAGCAGCCCAGCCGGGCACGAGCAGTCCTTC. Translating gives CASSPAGHEQSF.

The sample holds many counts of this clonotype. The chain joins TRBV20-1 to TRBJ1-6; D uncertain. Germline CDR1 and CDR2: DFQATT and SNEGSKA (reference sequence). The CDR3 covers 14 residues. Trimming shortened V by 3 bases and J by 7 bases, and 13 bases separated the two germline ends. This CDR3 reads CSASRGAGNSPLHF. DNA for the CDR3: TGCAGTGCTAGCCGCGGTGCGGGAAATTCACCCCTCCACTTT.

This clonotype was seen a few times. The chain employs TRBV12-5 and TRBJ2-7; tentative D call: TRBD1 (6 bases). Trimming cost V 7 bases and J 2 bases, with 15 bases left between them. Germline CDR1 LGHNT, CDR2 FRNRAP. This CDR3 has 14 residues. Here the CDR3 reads CASELRDNPYEQYF. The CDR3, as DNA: TGTGCTAGTGAACTCCGGGACAATCCCTACGAGCAGTACTTC.